Detailed here is one TCR beta chain. The sample is drawn from a study of blood T cell repertoires in COVID-19. For the study at large: Some COVID-19 samples were acute and others convalescent; all came from the United States, Italy and Spain.

Per the authors' pipeline: Estimation of nucleated cell counts was performed using reference gene primer amplification. Here immunoSEQ multiplex PCR was the method, and the copy in TCRdb shows in-frame clones only, minus some. V, J and clone size are those of that table, while D and trimming were read from the DNA. In the table there are fewer than 500,000 clones, 85% to 90% of which are singletons. The germline V gene encodes CDR1 SNHLY and CDR2 FYNNEI. The CDR3 is 19 residues long. Trimming removed 3 bases from V and 2 bases from J, with 20 bases in between. Sequencing was carried out using peripheral blood. The TCR comes from a woman aged 30 to 39 with acute or convalescent COVID-19. V is TRBV2 and J is TRBJ2-6, with D maybe TRBD1 (6 bases). In DNA form, the CDR3 reads TGTGCCAGCAGTGATCCCCTCGACAGGCTTAGGGCTGGGGCCAACGTCCTGACTTTC. Translating gives CASSDPLDRLRAGANVLTF.